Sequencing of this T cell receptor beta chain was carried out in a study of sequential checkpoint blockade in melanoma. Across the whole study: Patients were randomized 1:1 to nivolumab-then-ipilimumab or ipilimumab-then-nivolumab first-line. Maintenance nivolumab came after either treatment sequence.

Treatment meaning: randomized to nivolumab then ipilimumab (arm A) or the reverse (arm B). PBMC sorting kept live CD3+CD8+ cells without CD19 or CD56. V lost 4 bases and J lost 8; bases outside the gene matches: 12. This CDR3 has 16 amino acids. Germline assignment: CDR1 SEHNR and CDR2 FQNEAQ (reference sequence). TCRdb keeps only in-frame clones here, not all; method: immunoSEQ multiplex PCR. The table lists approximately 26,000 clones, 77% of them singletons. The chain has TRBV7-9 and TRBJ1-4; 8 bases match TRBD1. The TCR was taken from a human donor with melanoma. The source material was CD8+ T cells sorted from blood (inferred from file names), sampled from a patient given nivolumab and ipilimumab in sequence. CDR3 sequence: CASSSSSTGGGEKLFF. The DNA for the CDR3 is TGTGCCAGCAGCTCCTCCTCCACAGGGGGAGGGGAAAAACTGTTTTTT.